This T cell receptor (beta chain) emerged from a study of neurological immune-mediated disorders. V shed 3 bases, J shed 0 bases, and the junction held 4 bases outside the gene matches. The CDR3 spans 16 residues. Germline CDR1 SGHRS, CDR2 YFSETQ. Study-wide results and limits: The most TCR clonal expansion was seen in HTLV-1-associated myelopathy, and the least was seen in multiple sclerosis, which fell below healthy controls.

Synthesis of cDNA was performed by 5'RACE using 10-nucleotide random UMIs. TCRdb recomputed calls from the 5' RACE reads with MiXCR, one row per CDR3 protein. The profile shows about 120,000 distinct CDR3 sequences, about 3.4% of them singletons. In this sample, this clonotype turned up many times. Its antigen is undetermined. This chain joins TRBV5-1 and TRBJ2-3; 10 positions agree with TRBD2. The sequence was collected from a woman between 25 and 40 years old with multiple sclerosis. Sample: PBMCs. CDR3 DNA: TGCGCCAGCAGCTGGACTAGCGGAGTGAGCACAGATACGCAGTATTTT. Translating it yields CASSWTSGVSTDTQYF.